These 24 T cell receptor beta chains were all obtained from the same sample, sequenced in a study of blood T cell repertoires in COVID-19. Profiling relied on immunoSEQ multiplex PCR, and the TCRdb table lists in-frame clones only, not all of them. Here the sample spans hundreds of thousands of clones, around 86% being singletons. Sequencing input: PBMCs or T cells enriched from blood (not recorded which). These receptors came from a woman between 40 and 50 years old with acute COVID-19.

The genes are TRBV6-9 and TRBJ2-6; perhaps TRBD2 as D (5 bases). Germline CDR1 is MNHGY and CDR2 is SVAAGI. The CDR3 totals 16 residues. The V end lost 6 bases, the J end lost 0 bases, and 12 bases lay between the germline ends. The CDR3 sequence: CASSPNEGSGANVLTF. The CDR3 region has the DNA TGTGCCAGCAGCCCCAATGAGGGCTCTGGGGCCAACGTCCTGACTTTC.

V is TRBV28 and J is TRBJ2-6, with 12 bases identical to TRBD2. Germline loops: CDR1 MDHEN, CDR2 SYDVKM. The CDR3 sequence is 16 residues long. Unmatched junction bases numbered 2, after V lost 6 bases and J lost 2 bases. The CDR3 spells CASRRTSGTGANVLTF. The CDR3, as DNA: TGTGCCAGCAGGCGGACTAGCGGGACTGGGGCCAACGTCCTGACTTTC.

This clone showed up just once. V usage is TRBV11-3 and J usage is TRBJ1-2; 7 bases are a match to TRBD1. The J segment lost 1 base and the V segment lost 5 bases, leaving 13 bases of the junction unmatched. Germline V lookup: CDR1 SGHNT, CDR2 YENEEA. CDR3 length: 17 amino acids. The CDR3 spells CASSGWGRDSLNYGYTF. In nucleotides, the CDR3 is TGTGCCAGCAGCGGCTGGGGCCGGGACAGCCTTAACTATGGCTACACCTTC.

The J gene is TRBJ2-3, the V gene TRBV7-2, with a possible D match to TRBD2 (6 bases). This CDR3 is built from 13 residues. The ends were cut back, 6 bases at V and 6 bases at J, with 13 bases in the middle. CDR1 and CDR2 from the germline V gene are SGHTA and FQGNSA. CDR3 loop: CASSSIGRDTQYF. CDR3 DNA sequence: TGTGCCAGCAGTTCAATTGGGAGGGATACGCAGTATTTT.

This chain uses TRBV24-1 with TRBJ2-1; D uncertain. Germline V lookup: CDR1 KGHDR, CDR2 SFDVKD. The CDR3 totals 15 residues. V lost 3 bases and J 3 bases, leaving 11 bases between the germline ends. The CDR3 is CATSDPSAVYNEQFF. CDR3 DNA: TGTGCCACCAGTGATCCCTCGGCGGTCTACAATGAGCAGTTCTTC.

The V gene is TRBV7-2, the J gene TRBJ2-5; TRBD2 might be the D (7 bases). Trimming left V 5 bases short and J 5 bases short, with 12 bases between. Germline CDR1 and CDR2: SGHTA and FQGNSA. The CDR3 is 13 amino acids. DNA of the CDR3: TGTGCCAGCAGCAGGGGGGGCGCGGAGACCCAGTACTTC. Translated, it gives CASSRGGAETQYF. The complete variable domain, with remaining parts taken from reference TRBV7-2 and TRBJ2-5, reads GAGVSQSPSNKVTEKGKDVELRCDPISGHTALYWYRQSLGQGLEFLIYFQGNSAPDKSGLPSDRFSAERTGGSVSTLTIQRTQQEDSAVYLCASSRGGAETQYFGPGTRLLVL.

The J gene is TRBJ2-3, the V gene TRBV27; tentatively, D is TRBD2 (6 bases). This CDR3 has 14 amino acids. Germline V gene sequence: CDR1 MNHEY, CDR2 SMNVEV (reference sequence). V was trimmed by 5 bases and J by 0 bases, leaving 9 bases between them. The CDR3 spells CASSPGVSTDTQYF. DNA for the CDR3: TGTGCCAGCAGTCCGGGAGTCAGCACAGATACGCAGTATTTT.

The rearrangement joins TRBV7-2 to TRBJ2-3, with D possibly being TRBD2 (6 bases). The CDR3 sequence is 14 residues long. The germline V gene has CDR1 SGHTA and CDR2 FQGNSA. V dropped 5 bases and J dropped 0 bases, with 9 bases sitting between them. The CDR3 protein is CASSRDFSTDTQYF. The CDR3 bases are TGTGCCAGCAGCCGGGACTTTAGCACAGATACGCAGTATTTT.

The chain uses TRBV6-5 and TRBJ1-1; the D is unclear. The CDR3 totals 14 residues. Germline V lookup: CDR1 MNHEY, CDR2 SVGAGI. V lost 0 bases, J lost 5 bases, and 10 bases lay in between. The chain's CDR3 is CASSYSRAQTEAFF. CDR3 DNA sequence: TGTGCCAGCAGTTACTCGAGGGCACAGACTGAAGCTTTCTTT.

The chain joins TRBV7-9 to TRBJ1-2, with a weak D call TRBD1 (6 bases). The CDR3 totals 13 residues. V gave up 4 bases and J gave up 4 bases, with 10 bases separating them. Germline loops: CDR1 SEHNR, CDR2 FQNEAQ (reference sequence). The CDR3 protein is CASSSDSSYGYTF. The CDR3 nucleotides are TGTGCCAGCAGCTCGGACAGCTCCTATGGCTACACCTTC. Combining the CDR3 with reference TRBV7-9 and TRBJ1-2 gives the whole variable domain DTGVSQNPRHKITKRGQNVTFRCDPISEHNRLYWYRQTLGQGPEFLTYFQNEAQLEKSRLLSDRFSAERPKGSFSTLEIQRTEQGDSAMYLCASSSDSSYGYTFGSGTRLTVV.

The V and J genes are TRBV9 and TRBJ2-2; D uncertain. Trimming removed 0 bases from V and 0 bases from J, with 9 bases in between. CDR3 size: 16 residues. From germline, CDR1 is SGDLS and CDR2 YYNGEE. The DNA of the CDR3 is TGTGCCAGCAGCGTAGAGTGGTCAGCGAACACCGGGGAGCTGTTTTTT. It codes for CASSVEWSANTGELFF.

The V gene is TRBV24-1, the J gene TRBJ2-2; the D gene is possibly TRBD1 (5 bases). The CDR3 sequence is 15 residues long. CDR1 KGHDR and CDR2 SFDVKD come from the germline V gene. V lost 0 bases and J lost 4, with 8 bases in between. CDR3 amino acids: CATSDLGASTGELFF. CDR3 bases: TGTGCCACCAGTGATTTGGGGGCAAGCACCGGGGAGCTGTTTTTT.

The chain is built from TRBV10-3 and TRBJ2-3, with D hard to call. Germline CDR1 ENHRY, CDR2 SYGVKD. V was cut by 8 bases and J by 2 bases, with 11 bases left in between. The CDR3 runs 13 residues. The CDR3 nucleotides read TGTGCCATCGCTACAGCCCTCACAGATACGCAGTATTTT. Translating gives CAIATALTDTQYF.

The V call is TRBV28, the J call TRBJ2-1; 11 bases are shared with TRBD2. CDR3 length: 14 amino acids. CDR1 is MDHEN, CDR2 SYDVKM, per germline. V trimming: 8 bases; J trimming: 4 bases; junction bases outside the gene matches: 4. This CDR3 reads CASWTSGRYNEQFF. The CDR3 DNA is TGTGCCAGCTGGACTAGCGGGCGATACAATGAGCAGTTCTTC.

The CDR3 loop is CASSVTGYTEAFF. CDR3 DNA sequence: TGTGCCAGTAGTGTTACAGGGTACACTGAAGCTTTCTTT. The chain recombines TRBV19 with TRBJ1-1; a weak D match, TRBD1 (6 bases). Trimming removed 5 bases at V and 3 bases at J, with 10 bases between. The CDR3 has 13 residues. In germline, CDR1 is LNHDA, CDR2 SQIVND (reference sequence).

This clone was seen ten or more times. The J gene is TRBJ1-3, the V gene TRBV7-2; no firm D call. The CDR3 length is 15 residues. CDR1 is SGHTA, CDR2 FQGNSA, per germline. V was shortened by 5 bases and J by 0 bases, with 11 bases between the two germline ends. DNA of the CDR3: TGTGCCAGCAGCCTGGAGATCAGCTCTGGAAACACCATATATTTT. Translated, it gives CASSLEISSGNTIYF. Full variable domain (rest looked up from reference TRBV7-2 and TRBJ1-3): GAGVSQSPSNKVTEKGKDVELRCDPISGHTALYWYRQSLGQGLEFLIYFQGNSAPDKSGLPSDRFSAERTGGSVSTLTIQRTQQEDSAVYLCASSLEISSGNTIYFGEGSWLTVV.

The V call is TRBV29-1, the J call TRBJ1-1, with TRBD1 identical over 9 bases. V shed 7 bases and J 4 bases; nucleotides not matched to a gene: 7. CDR1 and CDR2 (germline): SQVTM, ANQGSEA. The CDR3 covers 13 residues. The CDR3 here is CSGGTGRSTEAFF. The CDR3, as DNA: TGCAGCGGGGGGACAGGGAGGAGCACTGAAGCTTTCTTT.

This clone qualifies as medium-sized. The V and J genes are TRBV3-1 (or the pseudogene TRBV3-2) and TRBJ1-3; unclear D gene. From germline, CDR1 is LGHDT and CDR2 YNNKEL (reference sequence). The CDR3 is made up of 15 amino acids. V shed 6 bases and J shed 0 bases, with 12 bases lying between them. The CDR3: CASSYDWNSGNTIYF. CDR3 coding DNA: TGTGCCAGCAGTTACGACTGGAACTCTGGAAACACCATATATTTT.

The chain uses TRBV14 and TRBJ2-5; 8 bases map to TRBD2. CDR3 length: 16 residues. The junction had 13 bases not matched to a gene; V was cut back by 5 bases and J by 5 bases. The V gene's germline CDR1 is SGHDN and CDR2 FVKESK. In nucleotides, the CDR3 is TGTGCCAGCAGCTCCAGTGGAGCGGGAGCCTGGGAGACCCAGTACTTC. It yields the protein CASSSSGAGAWETQYF.

The V call is TRBV11-2, the J call TRBJ2-7, with TRBD2 matching 7 bases. The CDR3 length is 13 residues. J gave up 3 bases and V 6 bases, and 5 bases lay outside the gene matches. CDR1 and CDR2 from the germline V gene are SGHAT and FQNNGV. CDR3 sequence (DNA): TGTGCCAGCAGGCCTCCGGGGGGCTACGAGCAGTACTTC. Protein: CASRPPGGYEQYF. The entire variable domain, with the rest obtained from reference TRBV11-2 and TRBJ2-7, is as follows: EAGVAQSPRYKIIEKRQSVAFWCNPISGHATLYWYQQILGQGPKLLIQFQNNGVVDDSQLPKDRFSAERLKGVDSTLKIQPAKLEDSAVYLCASRPPGGYEQYFGPGTRLTVT.

The V and J genes are TRBV27 and TRBJ2-7; the match to TRBD2 covers 9 bases. V lost 2 bases to trimming and J lost 1 base; unmatched junction nucleotides: 3. The CDR3 spans 15 residues. CDR1 is MNHEY and CDR2 is SMNVEV in the germline V gene (reference sequence). This chain's CDR3 is CASSLGTSGSYEQYF. The DNA of the CDR3 is TGTGCCAGCAGTTTAGGTACTAGCGGGTCCTACGAGCAGTACTTC.

Only a few counts were recorded for this clone. This chain links TRBV27 with TRBJ2-7, with 7 positions matching TRBD1. The CDR3 is 14 residues long. The trim removed 5 bases at V and 2 bases at J, leaving 6 bases unmatched. Germline CDR1 is MNHEY and CDR2 is SMNVEV (reference sequence). The CDR3 loop reads CASSPVDRAYEQYF. CDR3 bases: TGTGCCAGCAGTCCCGTAGACAGGGCCTACGAGCAGTACTTC.

The V call is TRBV10-3, the J call TRBJ2-3, with 7 bases fitting TRBD1. The CDR3 consists of 14 residues. Losses at the gene ends were 10 bases for V and 1 base for J; bases not matched to a gene: 8. Germline CDR1 ENHRY, CDR2 SYGVKD. The CDR3 region is CATLTGTGTDTQYF. CDR3 nucleotide sequence: TGTGCCACCCTGACAGGGACCGGCACAGATACGCAGTATTTT.

The chain employs TRBV19 and TRBJ1-1; TRBD1 matches at 7 bases. CDR1 LNHDA and CDR2 SQIVND come from the germline V gene (reference sequence). The CDR3 covers 13 residues. V shed 5 bases and J 3 bases; nucleotides not matched to a gene: 3. The CDR3 sequence: CASSPQGDTEAFF. DNA of the CDR3: TGTGCCAGTAGTCCGCAGGGGGACACTGAAGCTTTCTTT.